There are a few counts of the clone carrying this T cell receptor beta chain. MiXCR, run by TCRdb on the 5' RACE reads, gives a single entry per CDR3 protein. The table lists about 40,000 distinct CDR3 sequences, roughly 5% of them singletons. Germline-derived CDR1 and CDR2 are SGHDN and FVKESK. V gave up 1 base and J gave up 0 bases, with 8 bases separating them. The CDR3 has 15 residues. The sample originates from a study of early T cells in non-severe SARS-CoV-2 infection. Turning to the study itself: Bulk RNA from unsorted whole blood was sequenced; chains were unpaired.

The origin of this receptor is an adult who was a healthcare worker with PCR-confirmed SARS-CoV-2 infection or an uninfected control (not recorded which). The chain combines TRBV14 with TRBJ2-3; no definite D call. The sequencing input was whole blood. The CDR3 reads CASSQGLRSTDTQYF. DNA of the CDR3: TGTGCCAGCAGCCAAGGACTCCGCAGCACAGATACGCAGTATTTT.